These 21 T cell receptor beta chains originate from one sample sequenced in a study of blood T cell repertoires in COVID-19 (dated by TCRdb to about 2020). Library preparation was by the immunoSEQ multiplex PCR assay. What TCRdb holds here is the immuneACCESS table cut down to in-frame rearrangements. Part of the clones is not present; checked against another copy, under half of the missing clones reflect an unresolved V gene, and the others are unexplained. For this sample there are fewer than 60,000 clones; about 87% appear just once. Roughly 6.5% of the sample lies in the top ten. The sequenced sample consisted of peripheral blood. These TCRs come from a woman aged 60-75 years with COVID-19, enrolled during active disease.

The J gene is TRBJ2-2, the V gene TRBV27, with D possibly being TRBD2 (7 bases). V shed 5 bases and J shed 4 bases, with 17 bases lying between them. The CDR3 is made up of 16 amino acids. In germline, CDR1 is MNHEY, CDR2 SMNVEV (reference sequence). The CDR3 loop reads CASSEWGGLSTGELFF. CDR3 sequence (DNA): TGTGCCAGCAGTGAGTGGGGGGGGCTGAGCACCGGGGAGCTGTTTTTT.

V is TRBV2 and J is TRBJ1-5; 8 bases line up with TRBD1. V shed 5 bases and J 3 bases; nucleotides not matched to a gene: 9. The germline V gene encodes CDR1 SNHLY and CDR2 FYNNEI. The CDR3 spans 16 residues. The CDR3 region is CASSPPDRAYNQPQHF. DNA for the CDR3: TGTGCCAGCAGTCCTCCGGACAGGGCCTACAATCAGCCCCAGCATTTT.

V gene TRBV7-6 combines with J gene TRBJ2-5; perhaps TRBD1 as D (5 bases). The CDR3 runs 15 residues. The V end was cut by 0 bases, the J end by 5 bases, with 13 bases between. Germline V gene sequence: CDR1 SGHVS, CDR2 FNYEAQ. As DNA, the CDR3 is TGTGCCAGCAGCTTAGCGTTAGCAGCAGGGGAGACCCAGTACTTC. Amino acid sequence: CASSLALAAGETQYF. Full variable domain (outside the CDR3, taken from reference TRBV7-6 and TRBJ2-5): GAGVSQSPRYKVTKRGQDVALRCDPISGHVSLYWYRQALGQGPEFLTYFNYEAQQDKSGLPNDRFSAERPEGSISTLTIQRTEQRDSAMYRCASSLALAAGETQYFGPGTRLLVL.

V gene TRBV20-1 combines with J gene TRBJ2-7, with TRBD1 identical over 7 bases. CDR3 length equals 15 residues. Trimming at V came to 3 bases and at J to 1 base, leaving 9 bases not matched to a gene. Germline CDR1 reads DFQATT; CDR2 reads SNEGSKA (reference sequence). CDR3 sequence (DNA): TGCAGTGCTAGTCGTATGACAGGGAGATCCTACGAGCAGTACTTC. This gives the protein CSASRMTGRSYEQYF.

The chain carries TRBV19 and TRBJ1-2, with D possibly being TRBD1 (6 bases). V was shortened by 3 bases and J by 2 bases, with 13 bases between the two germline ends. This CDR3 comprises 15 residues. CDR1 is LNHDA and CDR2 is SQIVND in the germline V gene (reference sequence). The CDR3 sequence: CASSIWTDLNYGYTF. CDR3 DNA sequence: TGTGCCAGTAGTATTTGGACAGACCTAAACTATGGCTACACCTTC. The full variable domain, rest sourced from reference TRBV19 and TRBJ1-2, is DGGITQSPKYLFRKEGQNVTLSCEQNLNHDAMYWYRQDPGQGLRLIYYSQIVNDFQKGDIAEGYSVSREKKESFPLTVTSAQKNPTAFYLCASSIWTDLNYGYTFGSGTRLTVV.

The chain has TRBV21-1 and TRBJ1-5; TRBD1 reflects the table's D call only, with no check against the DNA. TRBV21-1 is labeled a pseudogene. The CDR3 totals 20 residues. The CDR3: CASSKRSGQGVPLGNQPQHF. Written as DNA, the CDR3 is TGTGCCAGCAGCAAACGGTCGGGACAGGGAGTTCCCTTAGGCAATCAGCCCCAGCATTTT.

This chain uses TRBV19 with TRBJ1-6; 7 positions match TRBD1. The V and J ends lost 6 bases and 7 bases, in that order; junction bases with no gene match: 3. This CDR3 contains 13 residues. Germline V gene lookup returns CDR1 LNHDA and CDR2 SQIVND (reference sequence). The CDR3 sequence is CASRPGGNSPLHF. CDR3 nucleotide sequence: TGTGCCAGTAGGCCAGGGGGGAATTCACCCCTCCACTTT.

V gene TRBV27 combines with J gene TRBJ1-2; TRBD1 matches 7 bases. Germline V gene lookup returns CDR1 MNHEY and CDR2 SMNVEV (reference sequence). This CDR3 contains 16 residues. V lost 5 bases, J lost 5 bases, and 14 bases stayed unmatched. In DNA form, the CDR3 reads TGTGCCAGCAGTCTACAAAGACCGGGACAGAGATATGGCTACACCTTC. It specifies CASSLQRPGQRYGYTF.

The V and J genes are TRBV19 and TRBJ1-4; D not resolved. This CDR3 comprises 14 residues. The V end lost 3 bases, the J end lost 8 bases, and 13 bases lay between the germline ends. Germline V gene lookup returns CDR1 LNHDA and CDR2 SQIVND (reference sequence). In DNA, the CDR3 is TGTGCCAGTAGTATCGACGGGGATGCGGAAAAACTGTTTTTT. Encoded protein: CASSIDGDAEKLFF.

J is TRBJ2-1 and V is TRBV6-4, with 9 bases lining up with TRBD2. The germline gives CDR1 MRHNA, CDR2 SNTAGT. The CDR3 is 15 amino acids. V lost 7 bases, J lost 3 bases, and 7 bases stayed unmatched. As DNA, the CDR3 is TGTGCCAGCACCGTTAGACTAGCGGACTACAATGAGCAGTTCTTC. This translates into CASTVRLADYNEQFF.

The chain couples TRBV4-2 to TRBJ2-2, with 10 bases identical to TRBD2. The CDR3 contains 15 residues. Per the germline V gene, CDR1 is LGHNA and CDR2 is YNFKEQ. After removal of 6 bases from V and 1 base from J, the junction contained 2 bases not matched to a gene. The CDR3 DNA reads as TGTGCCAGCAGGCGGACTAGCGGGAACACCGGGGAGCTGTTTTTT. This sequence encodes CASRRTSGNTGELFF.

The chain employs TRBV5-4 and TRBJ1-1, with unresolved D. Between the trimmed V and J ends, which lost 1 base and 1 base, there was a span of 8 bases. The CDR3 runs to 14 residues. Germline V lookup: CDR1 SGHNT, CDR2 YYREEE (reference sequence). The CDR3 DNA reads as TGTGCCAGCAGCTTGTCTCCAGGGAACACTGAAGCTTTCTTT. This codes for CASSLSPGNTEAFF.

This sequence joins TRBV15 and TRBJ2-7; maybe TRBD1 (6 bases). Trimming shortened V by 1 base and J by 4 bases, and 17 bases separated the two germline ends. The CDR3 sequence is 16 residues long. The germline gives CDR1 LNHNV, CDR2 YYDKDF (reference sequence). CDR3 sequence (DNA): TGTGCCACCAGCAGAGGGGGCCTACAGGGTAAATACGAGCAGTACTTC. It codes for CATSRGGLQGKYEQYF.

The chain employs TRBV19 and TRBJ2-7, with D maybe TRBD2 (5 bases). V lost 3 bases, J lost 3 bases, and 12 bases lay in between. Germline CDR1 reads LNHDA; CDR2 reads SQIVND (reference sequence). The CDR3 is 14 amino acids. The CDR3 bases are TGTGCCAGTAGTATTGGGTACGGGGACTACGAGCAGTACTTC. It is translated as CASSIGYGDYEQYF.

The chain links TRBV5-5 to TRBJ1-1; D may be TRBD1 (6 bases). Germline V gene data show CDR1 as SGHKS and CDR2 as YYEKEE (reference sequence). V was clipped by 4 bases and J by 3 bases, with 13 bases between them. The CDR3 is made up of 14 amino acids. CDR3 nucleotide sequence: TGTGCCAGCAGCCCGGGGGGGGCCCACACTGAAGCTTTCTTT. This encodes CASSPGGAHTEAFF.

V and J are TRBV14 and TRBJ1-6; D gene unclear. The V and J ends lost 0 bases and 7 bases respectively, with 10 bases between them. This CDR3 is 15 amino acids long. Germline V gene sequence: CDR1 SGHDN, CDR2 FVKESK. Written as DNA, the CDR3 is TGTGCCAGCAGCCAAGATTCGTTGAGGAATTCACCCCTCCACTTT. This codes for CASSQDSLRNSPLHF.

The chain employs TRBV11-3 and TRBJ2-5, with 11 bases matching TRBD2. This CDR3 is 18 amino acids long. J gave up 2 bases and V 1 base, and 9 bases lay outside the gene matches. CDR1 and CDR2 (germline): SGHNT, YENEEA. The CDR3 is CASSLAPIAGGGQETQYF. The CDR3 DNA reads as TGTGCCAGCAGCTTAGCTCCCATAGCGGGAGGGGGTCAAGAGACCCAGTACTTC.

The chain couples TRBV19 to TRBJ1-5; no definite D call. In germline, CDR1 is LNHDA, CDR2 SQIVND (reference sequence). The germline V and J ends were trimmed by 0 bases and 0 bases, with 12 bases remaining between them. This CDR3 has 17 amino acids. Here the CDR3 reads CASSIDGTSGSNQPQHF. The CDR3 region has the DNA TGTGCCAGTAGTATAGATGGTACATCTGGTAGCAATCAGCCCCAGCATTTT.

J is TRBJ2-1 and V is TRBV25-1; 9 bases match TRBD1. This CDR3 comprises 15 residues. V lost 6 bases, J lost 1 base, and 4 bases stayed unmatched. Germline-derived CDR1 and CDR2 are MGHDK and SYGVNS. This CDR3 reads CASRGDRESYNEQFF. The CDR3 region has the DNA TGTGCCAGCAGAGGGGACAGGGAGTCCTACAATGAGCAGTTCTTC.

The V and J genes are TRBV2 and TRBJ2-1; 10 nucleotides line up with TRBD2. Germline-derived CDR1 and CDR2 are SNHLY and FYNNEI. The V and J ends lost 4 bases and 6 bases, in that order; junction bases with no gene match: 9. The CDR3 has 16 amino acids. The DNA of the CDR3 is TGTGCCAGCAGTGTCTATAGCGGGAGGAGGGGCAATGAGCAGTTCTTC. It is translated as CASSVYSGRRGNEQFF.

The J gene is TRBJ1-2, the V gene TRBV15; D may be TRBD1 (5 bases). V was pared by 0 bases and J by 7 bases, with 15 bases between. Germline V gene sequence: CDR1 LNHNV, CDR2 YYDKDF (reference sequence). This CDR3 is built from 15 residues. The CDR3 reads CATSREAGKLAGYTF. The DNA of the CDR3 is TGTGCCACCAGCAGAGAGGCAGGGAAACTGGCTGGCTACACCTTC.